This TCR beta chain was retrieved from a study of shared clonotypes between healthy human individuals. Notes on the study in general: An effect of sequencing depth on clonotype sharing among donors was expected. Estimated richness values were generally larger in naive subsets than in memory subsets.

Every subset had its genomic DNA shared out evenly among several immunoSEQ plates. Sequencing used immunoSEQ multiplex PCR; TCRdb keeps in-frame clones, though not all of them. This repertoire shows about 1 million clones, around 78% found once; its top ten account for around 0.47%. The CDR3 sequence is 15 residues long. The germline gives CDR1 LNHNV, CDR2 YYDKDF (reference sequence). The V end lost 7 bases, the J end lost 2 bases, and 15 bases lay between the germline ends. Note on this clone: Its antigen is unknown.

The receptor's source is a man younger than 35 in good health. Some clones in this sample may be carry-over from other donors' samples. The gene calls are TRBV15 and TRBJ2-1, with D perhaps matching TRBD2 (6 bases). The specimen sequenced was memory CD4+ T cells from PBMCs. Specified subset: CD45RA-negative fraction. CDR3 bases: TGTGCCACCAAGTCGGTGGCGGGAACCTACAATGAGCAGTTCTTC. Translation: CATKSVAGTYNEQFF.